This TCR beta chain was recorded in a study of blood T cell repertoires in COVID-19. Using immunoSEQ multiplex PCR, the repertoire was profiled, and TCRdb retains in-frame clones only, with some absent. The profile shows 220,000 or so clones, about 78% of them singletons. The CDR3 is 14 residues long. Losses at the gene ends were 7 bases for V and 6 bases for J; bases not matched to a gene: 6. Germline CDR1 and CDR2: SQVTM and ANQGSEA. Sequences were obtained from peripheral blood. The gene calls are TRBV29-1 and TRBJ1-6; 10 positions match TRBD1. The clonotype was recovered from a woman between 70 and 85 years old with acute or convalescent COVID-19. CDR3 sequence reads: CSASTGGFNSPLHF. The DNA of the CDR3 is TGCAGCGCTTCGACAGGGGGCTTTAATTCACCCCTCCACTTT.